One sample yielded the 30 T cell receptor beta chains listed below, sequenced in a study of regulatory and conventional T cells in RAG deficiency. Genomic DNA came from blood conventional CD4+ T cells gated CD25-low CD127-high. TCRdb's table, derived via immunoSEQ multiplex PCR, lists solely in-frame clones and lacks some. This sample has around 30,000 clones, with roughly 95% found just once. This sample was shared with a second study, whose subject was regulatory T cells. Turning to that study: Amplification used 52 TRBV primers and 13 TRBJ primers.

The specimen was CD25- CD4+ T cells sorted from blood. The origin of the receptors is a human donor in good health.

This clone has more than one count but fewer than ten. This sequence joins TRBV5-6 and TRBJ1-6; D not certain. This CDR3 has 13 amino acids. CDR1 SGHDT and CDR2 YYEEEE come from the germline V gene. V gave up 1 base and J gave up 8 bases, with 7 bases separating them. Here the CDR3 reads CASSLISDSPLHF. DNA of the CDR3: TGTGCCAGCAGCTTGATCAGTGATTCACCCCTCCACTTT.

DNA of the CDR3: TGCGCCAGCAGCTTACTAGCCCCCTACAATGAGCAGTTCTTC. Its translation: CASSLLAPYNEQFF. The rearrangement uses TRBV5-1 and TRBJ2-1, with a possible D match to TRBD2 (6 bases). The CDR3 runs 14 residues. CDR1 is SGHRS, CDR2 YFSETQ, per germline. Trimming left V 2 bases short and J 2 bases short, with 8 bases between.

This rearrangement joins TRBV7-3 to TRBJ2-1; TRBD1 agrees at 8 bases. This CDR3 spans 15 amino acids. Germline CDR1 and CDR2: SGHTA and FQGTGA. Trimming removed 0 bases from V and 3 bases from J; junction bases left unmatched: 1. The chain's CDR3 is CASSLTGQVYNEQFF. The CDR3 DNA follows: TGTGCCAGCAGCTTAACGGGACAGGTCTACAATGAGCAGTTCTTC. The complete variable domain, with remaining parts taken from reference TRBV7-3 and TRBJ2-1, reads GAGVSQTPSNKVTEKGKYVELRCDPISGHTALYWYRQSLGQGPEFLIYFQGTGAADDSGLPNDRFFAVRPEGSVSTLKIQRTERGDSAVYLCASSLTGQVYNEQFFGPGTRLTVL.

This sequence joins TRBV2 and TRBJ2-5; D is ambiguous. The CDR3 is made up of 13 amino acids. Trimming removed 8 bases from V and 1 base from J, with 11 bases in between. CDR1 is SNHLY and CDR2 is FYNNEI in the germline V gene. Here the CDR3 DNA reads TGTGCCAGCGCGGTAAGACTCCAAGAGACCCAGTACTTC. It translates to CASAVRLQETQYF.

This clone showed up just once. V and J are TRBV5-1 and TRBJ2-6; D perhaps matches TRBD2 (7 bases). The CDR3 spans 16 residues. CDR1 and CDR2 (germline): SGHRS, YFSETQ. V was clipped by 0 bases and J by 1 base, with 8 bases between them. The CDR3, as DNA: TGCGCCAGCAGCTTGGAGGGGGGGTCTGGGGCCAACGTCCTGACTTTC. Residues: CASSLEGGSGANVLTF.

V and J are TRBV18 and TRBJ1-6; D might be TRBD1 (5 bases). V was shortened by 3 bases and J by 5 bases, with 14 bases between the two germline ends. CDR1 and CDR2 (germline): KGHSH, LQKENI. The CDR3 covers 16 residues. The CDR3 spells CASSPRQGLDNSPLHF. For the CDR3, the DNA is TGTGCCAGCTCACCGCGGCAGGGTCTCGATAATTCACCCCTCCACTTT.

The chain links TRBV6-5 to TRBJ2-7; D uncertain. Per the germline V gene, CDR1 is MNHEY and CDR2 is SVGAGI. This CDR3 spans 15 amino acids. With 7 bases removed from V and 0 bases from J, the gap between germline ends came to 16 bases. As DNA, the CDR3 is TGTGCCAGCACCCAATACCCCGGAGCCTCCTACGAGCAGTACTTC. Amino acids: CASTQYPGASYEQYF.

V usage is TRBV19 and J usage is TRBJ1-1; TRBD1 aligns across 9 bases. The CDR3 sequence is 15 residues long. The germline CDR1 and CDR2 sequences are LNHDA and SQIVND (reference sequence). After removal of 6 bases from V and 4 bases from J, the junction contained 9 bases not matched to a gene. The CDR3 is CASRRLGTGSTEAFF. CDR3 coding DNA: TGTGCCAGTAGGCGACTCGGGACAGGGAGCACTGAAGCTTTCTTT. Using reference TRBV19 and TRBJ1-1 for the parts outside the CDR3, the full variable domain is DGGITQSPKYLFRKEGQNVTLSCEQNLNHDAMYWYRQDPGQGLRLIYYSQIVNDFQKGDIAEGYSVSREKKESFPLTVTSAQKNPTAFYLCASRRLGTGSTEAFFGQGTRLTVV.

The chain has TRBV30 and TRBJ2-2; maybe TRBD1 (5 bases). CDR3 size: 15 residues. Trimming took 0 bases from V and 2 from J, leaving 10 bases between them. Per the germline V gene, CDR1 is GTSNPN and CDR2 is SVGIG (reference sequence). CDR3 nucleotides: TGTGCCTGGAGTGTACCCCAGGGCAACACCGGGGAGCTGTTTTTT. Translation: CAWSVPQGNTGELFF.

The CDR3: CASSEDRVLEKLFF. The CDR3 DNA sequence: TGTGCCAGCAGTGAAGACAGGGTGTTGGAAAAACTGTTTTTT. The J gene is TRBJ1-4, the V gene TRBV6-1, with a weak D call TRBD1 (6 bases). Germline-derived CDR1 and CDR2 are MNHNS and SASEGT. The CDR3 runs to 14 residues. Trimming cost V 1 base and J 8 bases, with 11 bases left between them.

This chain links TRBV30 with TRBJ2-7; weak D call: TRBD1 (6 bases). The germline V gene has CDR1 GTSNPN and CDR2 SVGIG (reference sequence). The CDR3 runs 16 residues. V lost 5 bases, J lost 0 bases, and 20 bases lay in between. The CDR3 reads CAWGGTGRFSSYEQYF. CDR3 bases: TGTGCCTGGGGAGGTACAGGGAGATTTAGCTCCTACGAGCAGTACTTC.

The chain links TRBV4-1 to TRBJ2-1, with 8 bases matching TRBD2. Per germline, CDR1 MGHRA and CDR2 YSYEKL. V lost 1 base to trimming and J lost 7 bases; unmatched junction nucleotides: 18. This CDR3 contains 19 residues. CDR3 nucleotide sequence: TGCGCCAGCAGCCAAGCCCCGGGAGGGGGAGGGTTGTCTGTTAATGAGCAGTTCTTC. Residues: CASSQAPGGGGLSVNEQFF.

This chain joins TRBV19 and TRBJ1-4; D is uncertain. The CDR3 is made up of 13 amino acids. The germline V gene encodes CDR1 LNHDA and CDR2 SQIVND (reference sequence). V lost 5 bases and J lost 7, with 11 bases in between. The DNA for the CDR3 is TGTGCCAGTAGTTTGCGGGGAGGTGAAAAACTGTTTTTT. It specifies CASSLRGGEKLFF. The whole variable domain, filled in from reference TRBV19 and TRBJ1-4, reads DGGITQSPKYLFRKEGQNVTLSCEQNLNHDAMYWYRQDPGQGLRLIYYSQIVNDFQKGDIAEGYSVSREKKESFPLTVTSAQKNPTAFYLCASSLRGGEKLFFGSGTQLSVL.

The chain uses TRBV7-9 and TRBJ2-6; 7 nucleotides agree with TRBD1. After removal of 1 base from V and 4 bases from J, the junction contained 7 bases not matched to a gene. The CDR3 covers 17 residues. Per germline, CDR1 SEHNR and CDR2 FQNEAQ (reference sequence). This CDR3 reads CASSLVRGLGGANVLTF. In nucleotides, the CDR3 is TGTGCCAGCAGCTTAGTCAGGGGGTTAGGGGGGGCCAACGTCCTGACTTTC.

The gene calls are TRBV11-1 and TRBJ2-2, with a weak D call TRBD1 (5 bases). Per germline, CDR1 SGHAT and CDR2 FQDESV (reference sequence). The CDR3 extends over 13 amino acids. V was trimmed by 5 bases and J by 1 base, leaving 5 bases between them. CDR3 bases: TGTGCCAGCAGCACAGGGAACACCGGGGAGCTGTTTTTT. Protein: CASSTGNTGELFF.

The chain combines TRBV7-2 with TRBJ2-7; D is possibly TRBD2 (5 bases). V lost 2 bases to trimming and J lost 0 bases, with 11 bases between them. There are 15 residues in the CDR3. Germline CDR1 reads SGHTA; CDR2 reads FQGNSA. The DNA of the CDR3 is TGTGCCAGCAGCTTACGAGCGGCCAGCTCCTACGAGCAGTACTTC. This encodes CASSLRAASSYEQYF.

This chain uses TRBV6-5 with TRBJ1-1, with 8 bases aligning to TRBD1. Germline V CDR1 and CDR2: MNHEY, SVGAGI. V shed 2 bases and J 1 base; nucleotides not matched to a gene: 0. The CDR3 loop spans 14 amino acids. CDR3 protein: CASSYDRGNTEAFF. The CDR3 DNA reads as TGTGCCAGCAGTTACGACAGGGGGAACACTGAAGCTTTCTTT.

The chain uses TRBV6-1 and TRBJ2-7, with 7 bases that match TRBD2. V trimming: 2 bases; J trimming: 2 bases; junction bases outside the gene matches: 6. Germline V gives CDR1 MNHNS, CDR2 SASEGT. There are 15 residues in the CDR3. This CDR3 reads CASSEMGSGAYEQYF. The CDR3 DNA reads as TGTGCCAGCAGTGAAATGGGAAGCGGGGCCTACGAGCAGTACTTC.

V usage is TRBV6-5 and J usage is TRBJ1-1; unclear D gene. The CDR3 has 12 residues. Germline V lookup: CDR1 MNHEY, CDR2 SVGAGI. Trimming shortened V by 6 bases and J by 1 base, and 6 bases separated the two germline ends. The CDR3 DNA sequence: TGTGCCAGCAGGGCCCCGAACACTGAAGCTTTCTTT. Its translation is CASRAPNTEAFF.

The chain combines TRBV5-1 with TRBJ2-7, with D possibly matching TRBD2 (6 bases). The CDR3 consists of 16 residues. CDR1 is SGHRS, CDR2 YFSETQ, per germline. The ends were cut back, 0 bases at V and 6 bases at J, with 19 bases in the middle. DNA for the CDR3: TGCGCCAGCAGCTTGGGGGAGGCTGGGCCCGGAATCGAGCAGTACTTC. It codes for CASSLGEAGPGIEQYF.

The chain links TRBV11-2 to TRBJ2-2, with D unclear. Germline V gene lookup returns CDR1 SGHAT and CDR2 FQNNGV. Trimming removed 5 bases at V and 4 bases at J, with 8 bases between. This CDR3 is 13 amino acids long. This chain's CDR3 is CASSPQRTGELFF. The CDR3 nucleotides are TGTGCCAGCAGCCCCCAGCGCACCGGGGAGCTGTTTTTT.

The rearrangement uses TRBV28 and TRBJ2-3; 10 positions match TRBD2. The CDR3 loop spans 17 amino acids. Germline-derived CDR1 and CDR2 are MDHEN and SYDVKM. V was clipped by 4 bases and J by 0 bases; unmatched bases: 7. DNA of the CDR3: TGTGCCAGCAGTTCCCGGACTAGCGGAACTAGCACAGATACGCAGTATTTT. Translation gives CASSSRTSGTSTDTQYF. Looking up the rest from reference TRBV28 and TRBJ2-3 gives the full variable domain: DVKVTQSSRYLVKRTGEKVFLECVQDMDHENMFWYRQDPGLGLRLIYFSYDVKMKEKGDIPEGYSVSREKKERFSLILESASTNQTSMYLCASSSRTSGTSTDTQYFGPGTRLTVL.

The chain is built from TRBV20-1 and TRBJ1-2; D remains unclear. V lost 3 bases, J lost 5 bases, and 7 bases lay in between. The germline V gene encodes CDR1 DFQATT and CDR2 SNEGSKA (reference sequence). The CDR3 runs 11 residues. As DNA, the CDR3 is TGCAGTGCTAGTGAGGTTTATGGCTACACCTTC. Translated, it gives CSASEVYGYTF.

The CDR3 nucleotides are TGTGCCAGCAGTGAAACAGGGGGAAATACTGAAGCTTTCTTT. Amino acids: CASSETGGNTEAFF. The rearrangement uses TRBV2 and TRBJ1-1, with TRBD1 identical over 8 bases. V shed 2 bases and J 5 bases; nucleotides not matched to a gene: 4. Germline V lookup: CDR1 SNHLY, CDR2 FYNNEI. This CDR3 is built from 14 residues.

CDR3 loop: CASSYLIAGANTGELFF. CDR3 DNA: TGCGCCAGCAGCTACCTAATAGCGGGGGCCAACACCGGGGAGCTGTTTTTT. The rearrangement joins TRBV5-1 to TRBJ2-2; 9 bases are shared with TRBD2. After removal of 3 bases from V and 2 bases from J, the junction contained 8 bases not matched to a gene. Germline assignment: CDR1 SGHRS and CDR2 YFSETQ. The CDR3 contains 17 residues.

Comment on this clone: One junction end does not reproduce the germline sequence, and a read error may be involved. This sample also contains other DNA sequences that code for the same CDR3. The chain has TRBV5-1 and TRBJ1-6, with D tentatively TRBD1 (5 bases). This CDR3 has 18 amino acids. The V gene's germline CDR1 is SGHRS and CDR2 YFSETQ. The CDR3 coding sequence is TGCGCCAGCAGCCAACGGGAGGGGTTCTCCTCCTATAATTCCCCCCTCCACTTT. Its protein is CASSQREGFSSYNSPLHF.

This clone came up once. The chain carries TRBV6-5 and TRBJ1-2; perhaps TRBD1 as D (5 bases). V was trimmed by 2 bases and J by 5 bases, leaving 18 bases between them. Germline V gene sequence: CDR1 MNHEY, CDR2 SVGAGI. This CDR3 spans 16 amino acids. CDR3 in amino acids: CASSYIRGGVGYGYTF. The CDR3 DNA follows: TGTGCCAGCAGTTACATCCGTGGGGGGGTCGGGTATGGCTACACCTTC.

The genes are TRBV4-2 and TRBJ2-5; no firm D call. This CDR3 spans 17 amino acids. Deletions cut 0 bases from V and 3 bases from J, with 17 bases between. The V gene's germline CDR1 is LGHNA and CDR2 YNFKEQ. DNA for the CDR3: TGTGCCAGCAGCCAAGATATCGCGGCTCGGCGTAAAGAGACCCAGTACTTC. Protein: CASSQDIAARRKETQYF.

CDR3 nucleotides: TGCGCCAGCACTATTCCGGGGGACGGGGAGCTGTTTTTT. Protein: CASTIPGDGELFF. This chain links TRBV5-1 with TRBJ2-2; a possible D gene is TRBD2 (6 bases). Germline values: CDR1 SGHRS, CDR2 YFSETQ. V was cut by 6 bases and J by 7 bases, with 13 bases left in between. The CDR3 sequence is 13 residues long.

This chain uses TRBV11-3 with TRBJ1-1; D unresolved. CDR3 length equals 13 residues. The germline CDR1 and CDR2 sequences are SGHNT and YENEEA. Trimming shortened V by 5 bases and J by 5 bases, and 12 bases separated the two germline ends. CDR3 protein: CASSQAAGTEAFF. CDR3 coding DNA: TGTGCCAGCAGCCAGGCGGCGGGGACTGAAGCTTTCTTT.